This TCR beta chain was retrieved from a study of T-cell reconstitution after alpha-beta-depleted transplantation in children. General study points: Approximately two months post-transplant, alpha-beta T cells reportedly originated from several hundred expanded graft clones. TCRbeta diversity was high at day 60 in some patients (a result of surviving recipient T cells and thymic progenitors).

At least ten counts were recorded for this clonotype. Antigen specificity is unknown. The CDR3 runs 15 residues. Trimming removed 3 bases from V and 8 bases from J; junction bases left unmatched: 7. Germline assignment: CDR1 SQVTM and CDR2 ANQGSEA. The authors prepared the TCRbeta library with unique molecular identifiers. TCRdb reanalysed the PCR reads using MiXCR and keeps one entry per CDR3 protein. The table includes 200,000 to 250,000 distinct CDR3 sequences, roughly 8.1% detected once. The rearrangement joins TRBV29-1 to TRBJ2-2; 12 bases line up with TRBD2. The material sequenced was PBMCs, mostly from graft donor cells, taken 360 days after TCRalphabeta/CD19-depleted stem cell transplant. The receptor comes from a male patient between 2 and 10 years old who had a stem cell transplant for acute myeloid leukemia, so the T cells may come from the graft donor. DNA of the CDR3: TGCAGCGTTGAGCGGACTAGCGGGGTTTCAGGGGAGCTGTTTTTT. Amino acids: CSVERTSGVSGELFF.